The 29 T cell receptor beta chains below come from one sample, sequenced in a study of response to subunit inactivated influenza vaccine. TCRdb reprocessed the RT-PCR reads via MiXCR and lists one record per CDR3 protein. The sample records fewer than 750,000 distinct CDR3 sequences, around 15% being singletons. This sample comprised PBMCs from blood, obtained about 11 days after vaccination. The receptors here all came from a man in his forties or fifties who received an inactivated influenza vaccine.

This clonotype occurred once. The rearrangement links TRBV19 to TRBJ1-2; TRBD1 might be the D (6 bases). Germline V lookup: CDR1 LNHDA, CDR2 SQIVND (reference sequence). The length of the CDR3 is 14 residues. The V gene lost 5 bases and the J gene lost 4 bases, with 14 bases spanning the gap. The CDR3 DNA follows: TGTGCCAGTAGTGGCGCAGGGGAAGCCTATGGCTACACCTTC. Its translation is CASSGAGEAYGYTF.

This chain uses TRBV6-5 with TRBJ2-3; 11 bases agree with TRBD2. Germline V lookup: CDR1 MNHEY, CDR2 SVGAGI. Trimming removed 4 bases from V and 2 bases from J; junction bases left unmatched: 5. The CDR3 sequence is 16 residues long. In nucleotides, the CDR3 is TGTGCCAGCAGTTCACTAGCGGGAGTAATCACAGATACGCAGTATTTT. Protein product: CASSSLAGVITDTQYF.

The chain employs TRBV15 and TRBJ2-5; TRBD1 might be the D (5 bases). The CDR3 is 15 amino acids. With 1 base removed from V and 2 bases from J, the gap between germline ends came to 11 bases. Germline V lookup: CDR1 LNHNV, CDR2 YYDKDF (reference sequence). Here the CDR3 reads CATSRARTRQETQYF. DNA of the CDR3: TGTGCCACCAGCAGAGCAAGGACAAGACAAGAGACCCAGTACTTC.

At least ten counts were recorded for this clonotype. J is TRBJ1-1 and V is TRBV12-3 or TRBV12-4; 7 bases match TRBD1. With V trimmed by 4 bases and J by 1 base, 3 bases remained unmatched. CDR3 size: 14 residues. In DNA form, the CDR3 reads TGTGCCAGCAGTTCCTGGACAGGGAACACTGAAGCTTTCTTT. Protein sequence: CASSSWTGNTEAFF.

CDR3 nucleotide sequence: TGCAGTGCTAGGAGACAGGGGATCGACGAGCAGTACTTC. Translating it yields CSARRQGIDEQYF. V and J are TRBV20-1 and TRBJ2-7; 8 bases agree with TRBD1. CDR1 and CDR2 from the germline V gene are DFQATT and SNEGSKA (reference sequence). The CDR3 has 13 amino acids. V trimming: 3 bases; J trimming: 5 bases; junction bases outside the gene matches: 6.

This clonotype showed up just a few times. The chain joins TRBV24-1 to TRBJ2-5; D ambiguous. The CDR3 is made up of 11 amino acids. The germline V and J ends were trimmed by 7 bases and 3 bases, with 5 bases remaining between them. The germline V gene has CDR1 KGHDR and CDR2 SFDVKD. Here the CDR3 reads CATRGKETQYF. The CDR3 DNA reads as TGTGCCACCAGGGGAAAAGAGACCCAGTACTTC.

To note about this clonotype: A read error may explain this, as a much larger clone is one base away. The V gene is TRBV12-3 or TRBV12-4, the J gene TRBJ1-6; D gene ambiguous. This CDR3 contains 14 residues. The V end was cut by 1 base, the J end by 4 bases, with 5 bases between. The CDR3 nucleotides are TGTGCCAGCAGTTTAGGACGGTATAATTCACCCCTCCACTTT. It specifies CASSLGRYNSPLHF.

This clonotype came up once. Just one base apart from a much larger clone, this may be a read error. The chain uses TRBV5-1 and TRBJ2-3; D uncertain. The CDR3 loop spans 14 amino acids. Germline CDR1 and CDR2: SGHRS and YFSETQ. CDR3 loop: CASRLFSSTDTQYF. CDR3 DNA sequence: TGCGCCAGCCGCTTGTTCAGCAGCACAGATACGCAGTATTTT.

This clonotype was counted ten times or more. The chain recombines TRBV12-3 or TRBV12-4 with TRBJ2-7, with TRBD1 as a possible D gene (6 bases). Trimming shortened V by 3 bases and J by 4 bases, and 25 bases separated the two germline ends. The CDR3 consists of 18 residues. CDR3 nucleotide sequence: TGTGCCAGCAGTTTCGCCGGTAGCTCCAGGGGCCGAAAATACGAGCAGTACTTC. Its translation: CASSFAGSSRGRKYEQYF.

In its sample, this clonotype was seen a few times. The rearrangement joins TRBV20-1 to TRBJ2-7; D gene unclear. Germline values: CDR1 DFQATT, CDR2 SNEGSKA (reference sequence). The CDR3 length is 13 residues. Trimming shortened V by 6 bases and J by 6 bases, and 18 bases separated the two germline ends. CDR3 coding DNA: TGCAGTGCACCTCCGGCTTCGGTGGGCGAGCAGTACTTC. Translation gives CSAPPASVGEQYF.

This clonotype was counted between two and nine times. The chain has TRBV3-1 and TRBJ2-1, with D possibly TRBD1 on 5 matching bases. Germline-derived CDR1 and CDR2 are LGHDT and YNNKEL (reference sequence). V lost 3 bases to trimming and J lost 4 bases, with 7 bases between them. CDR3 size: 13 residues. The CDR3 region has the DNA TGTGCCAGCAGCCAGGACAAGTACAATGAGCAGTTCTTC. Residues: CASSQDKYNEQFF.

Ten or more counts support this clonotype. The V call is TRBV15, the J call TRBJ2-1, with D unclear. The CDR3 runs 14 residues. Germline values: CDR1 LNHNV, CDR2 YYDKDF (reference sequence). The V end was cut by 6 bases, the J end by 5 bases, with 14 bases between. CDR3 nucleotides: TGTGCCACCAGGGGTTTAGTACTGAACAATGAGCAGTTCTTC. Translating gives CATRGLVLNNEQFF.

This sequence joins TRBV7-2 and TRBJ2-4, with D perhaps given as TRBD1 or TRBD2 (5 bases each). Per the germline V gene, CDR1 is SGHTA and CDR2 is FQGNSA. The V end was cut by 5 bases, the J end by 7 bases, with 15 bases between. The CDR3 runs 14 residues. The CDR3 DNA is TGTGCCAGCAGCCTGGGACCTACTGGGAACATTCAGTACTTC. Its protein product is CASSLGPTGNIQYF.

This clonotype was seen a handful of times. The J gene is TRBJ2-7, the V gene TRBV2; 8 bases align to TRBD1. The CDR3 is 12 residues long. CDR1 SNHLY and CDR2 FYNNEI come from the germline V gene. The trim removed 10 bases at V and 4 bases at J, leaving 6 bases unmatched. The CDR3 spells CATRQGSYEQYF. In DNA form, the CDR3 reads TGTGCCACAAGACAGGGGAGTTACGAGCAGTACTTC.

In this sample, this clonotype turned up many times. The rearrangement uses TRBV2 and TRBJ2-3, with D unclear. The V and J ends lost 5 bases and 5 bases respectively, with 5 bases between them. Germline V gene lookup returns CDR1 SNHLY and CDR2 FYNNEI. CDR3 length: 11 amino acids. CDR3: CASSKGDTQYF. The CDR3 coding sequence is TGTGCCAGCAGTAAAGGAGATACGCAGTATTTT.

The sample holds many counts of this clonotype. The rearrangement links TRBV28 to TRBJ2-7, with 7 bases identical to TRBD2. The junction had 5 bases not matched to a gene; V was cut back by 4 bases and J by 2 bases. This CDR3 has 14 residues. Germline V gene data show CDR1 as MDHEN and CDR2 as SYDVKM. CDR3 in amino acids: CASSYLGLAYEQYF. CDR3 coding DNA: TGTGCCAGCAGTTATCTCGGACTAGCCTACGAGCAGTACTTC.

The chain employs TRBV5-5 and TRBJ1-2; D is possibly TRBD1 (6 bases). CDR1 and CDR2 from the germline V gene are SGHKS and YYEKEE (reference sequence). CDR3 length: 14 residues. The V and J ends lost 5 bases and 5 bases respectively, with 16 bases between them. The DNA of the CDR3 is TGTGCCAGCAGTGATGCCGGGACATATTATGGCTACACCTTC. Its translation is CASSDAGTYYGYTF.

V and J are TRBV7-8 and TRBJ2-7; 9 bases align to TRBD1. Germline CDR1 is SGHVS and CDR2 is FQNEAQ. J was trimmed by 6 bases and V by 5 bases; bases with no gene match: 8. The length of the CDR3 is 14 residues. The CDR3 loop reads CASSPPGQGPEQYF. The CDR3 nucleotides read TGTGCCAGCAGCCCACCGGGACAGGGTCCCGAGCAGTACTTC.

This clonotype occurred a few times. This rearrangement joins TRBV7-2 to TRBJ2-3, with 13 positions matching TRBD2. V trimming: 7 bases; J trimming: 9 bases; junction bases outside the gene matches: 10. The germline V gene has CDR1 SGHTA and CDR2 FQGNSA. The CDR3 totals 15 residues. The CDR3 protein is CASKTGTSGMGTQYF. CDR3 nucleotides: TGTGCCAGCAAAACCGGGACTAGCGGGATGGGCACGCAGTATTTT.

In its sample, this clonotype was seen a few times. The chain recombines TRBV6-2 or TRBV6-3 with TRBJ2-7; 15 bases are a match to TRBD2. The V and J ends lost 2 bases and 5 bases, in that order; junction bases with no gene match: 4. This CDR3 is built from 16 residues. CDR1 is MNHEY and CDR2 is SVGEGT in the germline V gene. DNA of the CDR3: TGTGCCAGCAGTTACGGGGGACTAGCGGGAGGTCACGAGCAGTACTTC. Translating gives CASSYGGLAGGHEQYF.

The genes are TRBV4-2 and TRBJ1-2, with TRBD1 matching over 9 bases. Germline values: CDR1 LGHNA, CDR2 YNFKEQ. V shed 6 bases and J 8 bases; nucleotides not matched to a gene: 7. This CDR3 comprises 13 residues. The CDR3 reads CASSTGGRRGYTF. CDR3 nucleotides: TGTGCCAGCAGTACAGGGGGCCGTCGGGGCTACACCTTC.

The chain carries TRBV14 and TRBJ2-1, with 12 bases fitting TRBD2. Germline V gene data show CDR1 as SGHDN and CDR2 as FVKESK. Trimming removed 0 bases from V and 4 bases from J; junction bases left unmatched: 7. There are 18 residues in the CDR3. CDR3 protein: CASSQDRPSGRGYNEQFF. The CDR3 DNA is TGTGCCAGCAGCCAAGATCGTCCTAGCGGGAGGGGGTACAATGAGCAGTTCTTC.

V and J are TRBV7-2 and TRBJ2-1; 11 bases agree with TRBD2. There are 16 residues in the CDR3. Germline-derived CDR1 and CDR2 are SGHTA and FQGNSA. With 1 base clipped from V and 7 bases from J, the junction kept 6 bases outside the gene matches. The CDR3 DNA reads TGTGCCAGCAGCTTAGAATTAGCGGGGGGGTGGAATGAGCAGTTCTTC. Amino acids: CASSLELAGGWNEQFF. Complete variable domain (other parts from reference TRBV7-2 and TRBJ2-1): GAGVSQSPSNKVTEKGKDVELRCDPISGHTALYWYRQSLGQGLEFLIYFQGNSAPDKSGLPSDRFSAERTGGSVSTLTIQRTQQEDSAVYLCASSLELAGGWNEQFFGPGTRLTVL.

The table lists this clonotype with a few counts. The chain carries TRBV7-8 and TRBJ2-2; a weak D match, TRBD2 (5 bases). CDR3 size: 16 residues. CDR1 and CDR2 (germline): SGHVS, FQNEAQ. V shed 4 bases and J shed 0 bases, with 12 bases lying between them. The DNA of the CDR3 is TGTGCCAGCAGCTCCCGGAGGATCCCGAACACCGGGGAGCTGTTTTTT. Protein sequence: CASSSRRIPNTGELFF.

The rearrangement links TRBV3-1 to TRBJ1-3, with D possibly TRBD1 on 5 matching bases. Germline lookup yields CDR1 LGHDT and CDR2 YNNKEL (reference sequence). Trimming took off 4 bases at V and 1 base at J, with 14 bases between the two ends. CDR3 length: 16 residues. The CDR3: CASSPRQRSSGNTIYF. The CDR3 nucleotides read TGTGCCAGCAGCCCACGACAGAGATCATCTGGAAACACCATATATTTT.

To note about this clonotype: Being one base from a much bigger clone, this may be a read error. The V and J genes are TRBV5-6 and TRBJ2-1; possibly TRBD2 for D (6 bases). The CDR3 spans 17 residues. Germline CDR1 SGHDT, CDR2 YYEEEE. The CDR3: CASSTRFSGSSCNEQFF. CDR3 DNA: TGTGCCAGCAGCACGCGATTTAGCGGTAGCTCCTGCAATGAGCAGTTCTTC.

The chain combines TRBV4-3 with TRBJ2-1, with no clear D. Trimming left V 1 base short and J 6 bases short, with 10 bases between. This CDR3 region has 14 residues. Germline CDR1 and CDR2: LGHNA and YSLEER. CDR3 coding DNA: TGCGCCAGCAGCCAAGGCTCTAACCCCAATGAGCAGTTCTTC. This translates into CASSQGSNPNEQFF.

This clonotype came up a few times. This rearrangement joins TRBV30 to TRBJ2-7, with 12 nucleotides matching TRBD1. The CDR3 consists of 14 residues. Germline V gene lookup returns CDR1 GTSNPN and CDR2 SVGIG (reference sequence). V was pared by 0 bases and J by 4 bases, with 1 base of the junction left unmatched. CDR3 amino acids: CAWSVGQGAYEQYF. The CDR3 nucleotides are TGTGCCTGGAGTGTGGGACAGGGGGCATACGAGCAGTACTTC.

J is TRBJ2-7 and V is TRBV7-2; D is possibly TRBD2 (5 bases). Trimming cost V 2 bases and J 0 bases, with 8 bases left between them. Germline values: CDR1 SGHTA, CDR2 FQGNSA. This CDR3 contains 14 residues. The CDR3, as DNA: TGTGCCAGCAGCTTACTCCGGGGCTCCTACGAGCAGTACTTC. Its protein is CASSLLRGSYEQYF.